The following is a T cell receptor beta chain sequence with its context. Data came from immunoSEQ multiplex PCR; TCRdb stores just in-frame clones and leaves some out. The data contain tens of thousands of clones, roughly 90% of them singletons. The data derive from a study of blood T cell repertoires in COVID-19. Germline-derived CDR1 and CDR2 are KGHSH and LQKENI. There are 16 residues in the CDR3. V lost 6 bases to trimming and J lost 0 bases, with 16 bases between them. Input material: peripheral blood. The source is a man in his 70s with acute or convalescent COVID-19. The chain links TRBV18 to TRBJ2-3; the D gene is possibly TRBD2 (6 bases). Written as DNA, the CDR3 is TGTGCCAGCTCTCTAGAGACTAGTGGTAGCACAGATACGCAGTATTTT. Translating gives CASSLETSGSTDTQYF.